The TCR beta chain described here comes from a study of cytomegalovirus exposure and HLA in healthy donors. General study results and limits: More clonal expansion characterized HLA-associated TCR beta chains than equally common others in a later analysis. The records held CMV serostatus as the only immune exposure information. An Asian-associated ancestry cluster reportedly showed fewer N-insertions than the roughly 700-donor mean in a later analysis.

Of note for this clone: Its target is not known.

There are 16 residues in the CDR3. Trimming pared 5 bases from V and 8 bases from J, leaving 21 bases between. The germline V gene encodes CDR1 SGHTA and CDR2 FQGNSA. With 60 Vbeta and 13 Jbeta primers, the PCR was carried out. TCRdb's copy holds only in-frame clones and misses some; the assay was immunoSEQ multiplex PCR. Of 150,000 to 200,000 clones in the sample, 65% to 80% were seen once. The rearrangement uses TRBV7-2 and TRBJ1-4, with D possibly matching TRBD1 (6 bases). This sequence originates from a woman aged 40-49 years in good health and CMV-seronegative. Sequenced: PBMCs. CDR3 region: CASSPGTTGLGEKLFF. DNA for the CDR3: TGTGCCAGCAGCCCCGGGACAACAGGCTTGGGGGAAAAACTGTTTTTT.